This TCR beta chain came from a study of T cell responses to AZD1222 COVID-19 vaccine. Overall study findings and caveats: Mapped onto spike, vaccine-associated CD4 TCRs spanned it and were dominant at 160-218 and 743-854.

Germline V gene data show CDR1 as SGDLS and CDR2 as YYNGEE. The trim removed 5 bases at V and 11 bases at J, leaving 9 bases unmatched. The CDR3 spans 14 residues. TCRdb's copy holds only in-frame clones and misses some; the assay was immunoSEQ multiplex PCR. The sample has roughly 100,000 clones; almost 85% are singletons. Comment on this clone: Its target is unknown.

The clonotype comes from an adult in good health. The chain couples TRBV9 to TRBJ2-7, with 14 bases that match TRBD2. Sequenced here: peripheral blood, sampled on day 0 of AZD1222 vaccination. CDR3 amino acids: CASSTGTSGSREYF. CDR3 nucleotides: TGTGCCAGCAGTACCGGGACTAGCGGGAGTCGGGAGTACTTC.